This note documents a single T cell receptor beta chain sequence. The sequenced cases were selected for having the highest brain T cell transcript signatures. The data are from a study of brain T cells in children with intractable seizures. Clones were sequenced by immunoSEQ multiplex PCR, and TCRdb holds only the in-frame ones, with some missing. The data hold over 95,000 clones, with approximately 94% observed a single time. The V gene end was trimmed by 5 bases and the J gene end by 3 bases; junction bases not matched to a gene: 7. This CDR3 comprises 14 residues. Germline V gene sequence: CDR1 SGHNT, CDR2 YENEEA.

This sequence was found in a boy younger than two with hemimegalencephaly and intractable seizures. The genes are TRBV11-3 and TRBJ2-7; 7 nucleotides agree with TRBD2. The specimen was peripheral blood, collected at surgery. The CDR3 DNA follows: TGTGCCAGCAGCGTCCGGGGGGAGGGCTACGAGCAGTACTTC. Its translation: CASSVRGEGYEQYF.